This T cell receptor beta chain is drawn from a study of human T cells and chemical hapten exposure. Study in general: The sensitizer, 2% DPC, was used on roughly 2 cm by roughly 2 cm of upper inner arm skin.

TCRdb redid the calling of the RACE reads with MiXCR, one entry per CDR3 protein. The data hold under 400,000 distinct CDR3 sequences, with roughly 4.6% observed a single time. Germline assignment: CDR1 DFQATT and CDR2 SNEGSKA (reference sequence). The V segment lost 6 bases and the J segment 7 bases; nucleotides outside the gene matches: 10. The CDR3 runs 13 residues. Findings and caveats of the study: Donors' alopecia may make their immune response differ from healthy people's.

Stated time point: pre-sensitization, week 0. Treatment reported: therapeutic diphenylcyclopropenone sensitization with weekly scalp DPC. Non-pregnant alopecia patients aged 18 to 70, suitable for DPC therapy. This clonotype was seen more than once but under ten times. Antigen: not known. Sequences were derived from whole blood, sampled in connection with sensitization to the hapten diphenylcyclopropenone (DPC). The receptor was isolated from a woman in her forties or fifties with alopecia areata. Some clones in this sample may be carry-over from other donors' samples. The gene calls are TRBV20-1 and TRBJ2-7; 9 positions match TRBD1. CDR3 in amino acids: CSALRQGVTEQYF. The CDR3 DNA sequence: TGCAGTGCCCTTCGACAGGGGGTGACGGAGCAGTACTTC.